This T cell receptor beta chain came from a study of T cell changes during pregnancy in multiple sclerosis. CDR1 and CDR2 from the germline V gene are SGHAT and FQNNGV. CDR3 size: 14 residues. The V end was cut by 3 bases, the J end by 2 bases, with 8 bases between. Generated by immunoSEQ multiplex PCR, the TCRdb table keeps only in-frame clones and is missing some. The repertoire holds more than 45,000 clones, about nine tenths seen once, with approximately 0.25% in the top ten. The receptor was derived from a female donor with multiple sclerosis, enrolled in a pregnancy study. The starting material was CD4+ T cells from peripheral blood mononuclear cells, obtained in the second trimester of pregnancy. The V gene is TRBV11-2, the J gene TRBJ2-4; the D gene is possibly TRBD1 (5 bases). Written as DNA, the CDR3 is TGTGCCAGCAGCTTTCGACAGACCAAAAACATTCAGTACTTC. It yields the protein CASSFRQTKNIQYF.